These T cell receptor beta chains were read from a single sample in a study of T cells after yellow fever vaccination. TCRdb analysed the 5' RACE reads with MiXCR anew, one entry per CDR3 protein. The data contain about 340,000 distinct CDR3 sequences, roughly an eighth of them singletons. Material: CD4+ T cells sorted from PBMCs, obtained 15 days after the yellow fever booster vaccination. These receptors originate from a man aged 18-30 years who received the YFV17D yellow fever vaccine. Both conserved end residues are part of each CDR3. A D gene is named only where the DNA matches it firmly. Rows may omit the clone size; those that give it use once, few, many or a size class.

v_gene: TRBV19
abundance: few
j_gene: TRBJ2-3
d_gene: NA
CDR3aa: CASSIEKAGAADTQYF
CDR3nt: TGTGCCAGTAGTATAGAGAAGGCCGGGGCGGCAGATACGCAGTATTTT

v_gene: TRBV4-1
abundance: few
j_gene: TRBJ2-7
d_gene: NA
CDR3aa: CASSQDHRARGYYEQYF
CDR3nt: TGCGCCAGCAGCCAAGATCACAGGGCTAGGGGTTACTACGAGCAGTACTTC

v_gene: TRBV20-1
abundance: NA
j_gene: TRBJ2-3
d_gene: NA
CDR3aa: CRAAITDTQYF
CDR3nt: TGCAGGGCGGCAATTACAGATACGCAGTATTTT

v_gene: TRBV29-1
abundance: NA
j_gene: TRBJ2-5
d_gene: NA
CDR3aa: CSVEGTRSSGKETQYF
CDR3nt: TGCAGCGTTGAGGGTACGCGCTCCTCTGGCAAAGAGACCCAGTACTTC

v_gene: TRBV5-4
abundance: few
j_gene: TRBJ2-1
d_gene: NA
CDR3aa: CASSLTQGSYNEQFF
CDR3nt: TGTGCCAGCAGCTTGACGCAGGGATCCTACAATGAGCAGTTCTTC

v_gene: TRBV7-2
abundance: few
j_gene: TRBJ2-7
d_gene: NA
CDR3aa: CASSLDGASEQYF
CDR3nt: TGTGCCAGCAGCCTCGACGGGGCCAGCGAGCAGTACTTC

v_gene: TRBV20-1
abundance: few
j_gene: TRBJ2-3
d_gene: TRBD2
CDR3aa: CSARTSGDTQYF
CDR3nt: TGCAGTGCCCGGACTAGCGGGGATACGCAGTATTTT

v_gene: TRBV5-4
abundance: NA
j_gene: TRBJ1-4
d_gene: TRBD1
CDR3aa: CASSNRTGHEKLFF
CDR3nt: TGTGCCAGCAGCAACCGGACAGGGCATGAAAAACTGTTTTTT

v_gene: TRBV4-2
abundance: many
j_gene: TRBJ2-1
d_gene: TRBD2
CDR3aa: CASSQVHSGGYVEQFF
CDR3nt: TGTGCCAGCAGCCAAGTCCATAGCGGGGGGTATGTTGAGCAGTTCTTC

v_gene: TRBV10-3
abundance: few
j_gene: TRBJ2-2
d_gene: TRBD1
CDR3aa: CATKDRGKAGELFF
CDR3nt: TGTGCCACCAAGGACAGGGGCAAGGCCGGGGAGCTGTTTTTT

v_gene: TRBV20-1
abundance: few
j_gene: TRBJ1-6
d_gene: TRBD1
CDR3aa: CSARDRVDSPLHF
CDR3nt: TGCAGTGCTCGGGACAGGGTAGATTCACCCCTCCACTTT

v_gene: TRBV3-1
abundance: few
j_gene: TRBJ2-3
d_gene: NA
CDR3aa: CASGPSRTRTDTQYF
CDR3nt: TGTGCCAGCGGCCCCAGTCGAACTCGCACAGATACGCAGTATTTT

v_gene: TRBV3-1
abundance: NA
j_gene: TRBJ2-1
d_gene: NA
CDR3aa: CASRDRTRANEQFF
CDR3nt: TGTGCCAGCAGAGACCGAACTAGGGCCAATGAGCAGTTCTTC

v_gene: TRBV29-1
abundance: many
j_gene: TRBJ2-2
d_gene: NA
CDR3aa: CCGGPNTGELFF
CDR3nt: TGCTGCGGTGGGCCAAACACCGGGGAGCTGTTTTTT

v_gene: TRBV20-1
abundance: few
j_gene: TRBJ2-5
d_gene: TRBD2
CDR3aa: CSATRGLAGGRETQYF
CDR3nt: TGCAGTGCGACCCGAGGACTAGCGGGGGGGCGAGAGACCCAGTACTTC

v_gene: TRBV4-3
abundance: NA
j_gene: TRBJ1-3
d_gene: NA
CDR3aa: CASSQDLSPSGNTIYF
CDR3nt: TGCGCCAGCAGCCAAGATTTGAGTCCTTCTGGAAACACCATATATTTT

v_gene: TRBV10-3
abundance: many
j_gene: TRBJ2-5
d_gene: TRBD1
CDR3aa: CATRRKGAQEETQYF
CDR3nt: TGTGCCACCCGGCGAAAGGGGGCTCAGGAGGAGACCCAGTACTTC

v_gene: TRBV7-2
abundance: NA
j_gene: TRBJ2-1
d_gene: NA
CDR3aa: CASSRTPSYNEQFF
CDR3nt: TGTGCCAGCAGTCGTACTCCCTCCTACAATGAGCAGTTCTTC

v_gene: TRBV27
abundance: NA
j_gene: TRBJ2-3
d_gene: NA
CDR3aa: CASSSSLDTDTQYF
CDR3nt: TGTGCCAGCAGTTCCTCACTTGACACAGATACGCAGTATTTT

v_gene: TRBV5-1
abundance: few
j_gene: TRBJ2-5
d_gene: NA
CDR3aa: CASSLPLTSQETQYF
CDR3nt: TGCGCCAGCAGCCTACCCTTAACGAGTCAAGAGACCCAGTACTTC

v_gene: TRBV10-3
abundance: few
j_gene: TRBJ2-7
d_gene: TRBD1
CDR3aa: CAIRTGQGGGYEQYF
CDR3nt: TGTGCCATCAGGACTGGACAGGGAGGTGGCTACGAGCAGTACTTC

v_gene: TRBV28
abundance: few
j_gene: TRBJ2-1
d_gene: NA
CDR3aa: CASNWGRINEQFF
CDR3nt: TGTGCCAGCAACTGGGGCAGAATCAATGAGCAGTTCTTC

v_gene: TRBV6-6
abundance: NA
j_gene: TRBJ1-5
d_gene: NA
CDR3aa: CASTDLGGFNQPQHF
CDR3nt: TGTGCCAGCACCGACCTCGGAGGGTTTAATCAGCCCCAGCATTTT

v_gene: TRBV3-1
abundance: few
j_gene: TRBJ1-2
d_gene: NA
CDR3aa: CASSQVPRYGYTF
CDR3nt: TGTGCCAGCAGCCAAGTCCCTCGCTATGGCTACACCTTC

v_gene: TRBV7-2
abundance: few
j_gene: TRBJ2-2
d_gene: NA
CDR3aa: CASRRGLNTGELFF
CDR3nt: TGTGCCAGCAGAAGGGGATTGAACACCGGGGAGCTGTTTTTT